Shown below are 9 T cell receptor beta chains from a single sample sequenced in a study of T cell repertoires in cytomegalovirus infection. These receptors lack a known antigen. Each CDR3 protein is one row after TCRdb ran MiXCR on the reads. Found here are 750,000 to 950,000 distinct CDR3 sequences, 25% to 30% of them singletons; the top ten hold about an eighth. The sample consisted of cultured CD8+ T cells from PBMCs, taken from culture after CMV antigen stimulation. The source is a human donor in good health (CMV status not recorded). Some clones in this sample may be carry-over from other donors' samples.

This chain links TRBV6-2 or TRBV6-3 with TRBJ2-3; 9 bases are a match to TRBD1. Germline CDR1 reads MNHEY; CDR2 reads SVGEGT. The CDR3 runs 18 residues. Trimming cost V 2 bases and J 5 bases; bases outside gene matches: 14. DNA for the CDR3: TGTGCCAGCAGTTACCTCATTGGGACAGGGAAGGAGGGAGATACGCAGTATTTT. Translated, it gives CASSYLIGTGKEGDTQYF.

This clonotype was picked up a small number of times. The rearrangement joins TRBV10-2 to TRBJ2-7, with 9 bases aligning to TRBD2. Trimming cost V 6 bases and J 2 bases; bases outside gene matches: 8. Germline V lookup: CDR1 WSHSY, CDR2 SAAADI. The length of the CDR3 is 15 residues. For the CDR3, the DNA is TGCGCCAGCAGCCCTGGCGGGGGGGCAGCCTACGAGCAGTACTTC. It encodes CASSPGGGAAYEQYF.

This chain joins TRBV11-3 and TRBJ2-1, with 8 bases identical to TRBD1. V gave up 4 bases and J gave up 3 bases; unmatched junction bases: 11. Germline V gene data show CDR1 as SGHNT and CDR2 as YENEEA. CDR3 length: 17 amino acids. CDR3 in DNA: TGTGCCAGCAGCTCCTCCACCGGGACAGGACACTACAATGAGCAGTTCTTC. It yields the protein CASSSSTGTGHYNEQFF.

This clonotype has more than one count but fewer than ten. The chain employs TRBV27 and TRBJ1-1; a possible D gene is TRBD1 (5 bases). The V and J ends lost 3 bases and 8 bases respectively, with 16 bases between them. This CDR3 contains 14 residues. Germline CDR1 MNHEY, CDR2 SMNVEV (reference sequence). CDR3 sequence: CASSLWGEGGEAFF. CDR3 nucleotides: TGTGCCAGCAGTTTGTGGGGGGAGGGTGGCGAAGCTTTCTTT.

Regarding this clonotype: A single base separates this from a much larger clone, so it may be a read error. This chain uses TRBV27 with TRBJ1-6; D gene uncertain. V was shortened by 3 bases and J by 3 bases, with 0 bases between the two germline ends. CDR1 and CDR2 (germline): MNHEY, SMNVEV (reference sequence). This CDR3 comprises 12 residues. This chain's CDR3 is CASSFYNSPLHF. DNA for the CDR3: TGTGCCAGCAGTTTCTATAATTCACCCCTCCACTTT.

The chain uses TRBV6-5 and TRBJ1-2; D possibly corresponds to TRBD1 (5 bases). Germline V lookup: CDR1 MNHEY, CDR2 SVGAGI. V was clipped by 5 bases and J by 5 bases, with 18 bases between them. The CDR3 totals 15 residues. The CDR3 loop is CASSLTGTFRYGYTF. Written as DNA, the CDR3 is TGTGCCAGCAGTCTTACCGGGACTTTTCGATATGGCTACACCTTC.

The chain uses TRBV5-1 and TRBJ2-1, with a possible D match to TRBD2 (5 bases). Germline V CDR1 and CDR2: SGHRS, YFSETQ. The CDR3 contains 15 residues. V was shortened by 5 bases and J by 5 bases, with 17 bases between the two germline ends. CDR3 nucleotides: TGCGCCAGCAGACTCATCCCAGCGGCGGACAATGAGCAGTTCTTC. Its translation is CASRLIPAADNEQFF.

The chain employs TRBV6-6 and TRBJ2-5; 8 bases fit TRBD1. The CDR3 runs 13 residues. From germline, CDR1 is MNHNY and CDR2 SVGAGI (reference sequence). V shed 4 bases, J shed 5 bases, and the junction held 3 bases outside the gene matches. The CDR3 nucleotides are TGTGCCAGCAGTTCGACAGGGGTCGAGACCCAGTACTTC. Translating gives CASSSTGVETQYF.

Here the CDR3 reads CASSAPQGAANYGYTF. Here the CDR3 DNA reads TGTGCCAGCAGCGCACCACAGGGGGCGGCTAACTATGGCTACACCTTC. The chain combines TRBV7-9 with TRBJ1-2, with 9 bases fitting TRBD1. The CDR3 extends over 16 amino acids. Germline V gene lookup returns CDR1 SEHNR and CDR2 FQNEAQ (reference sequence). V shed 5 bases, J shed 0 bases, and the junction held 7 bases outside the gene matches.